This TCR beta chain was captured by sequencing in a study of blood T cells in healthy people across ages. It was with a sample-barcoded 5' primer and a J-beta primer mix that a second PCR of roughly 7 to 12 cycles was run. Unique molecular identifiers of 12 random nucleotides labeled each cDNA. Each CDR3 protein gets one entry after TCRdb re-called the 5' RACE reads with MiXCR. Among approximately 800,000 distinct CDR3 sequences listed, about half were seen once. V was clipped by 1 base and J by 4 bases; unmatched bases: 8. This CDR3 comprises 17 residues. CDR1 SGHRS and CDR2 YFSETQ come from the germline V gene. The authors isolated at least 7 million PBMCs per sample. A minimum of 5 micrograms of total RNA was extracted per sample.

The gene calls are TRBV5-1 and TRBJ2-7, with TRBD2 matching 13 bases. Sequencing was performed on blood. The TCR originated in a man older than 75 in good health. Here the CDR3 reads CASSLLRTSGSSYEQYF. The CDR3 coding sequence is TGCGCCAGCAGCTTGCTGAGGACTAGCGGGAGTTCTTACGAGCAGTACTTC.